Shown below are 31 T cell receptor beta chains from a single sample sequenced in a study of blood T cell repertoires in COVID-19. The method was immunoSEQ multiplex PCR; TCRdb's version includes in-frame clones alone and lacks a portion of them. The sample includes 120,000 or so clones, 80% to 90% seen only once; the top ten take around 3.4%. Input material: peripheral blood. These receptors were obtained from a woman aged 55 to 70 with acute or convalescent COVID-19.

The CDR3, as DNA: TGTGCCACCCAACCCGCTCGTCCGAGCGGCACTGAAGCTTTCTTT. Protein product: CATQPARPSGTEAFF. The chain carries TRBV24-1 and TRBJ1-1; D uncertain. CDR3 length equals 15 residues. Trimming removed 9 bases at V and 4 bases at J, with 20 bases between. Germline CDR1 reads KGHDR; CDR2 reads SFDVKD.

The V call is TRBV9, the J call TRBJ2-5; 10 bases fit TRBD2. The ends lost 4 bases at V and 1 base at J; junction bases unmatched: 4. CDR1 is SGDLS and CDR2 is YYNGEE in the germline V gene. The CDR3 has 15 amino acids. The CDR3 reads CASSTRTSGQETQYF. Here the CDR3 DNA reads TGTGCCAGCAGCACCAGGACTAGCGGCCAAGAGACCCAGTACTTC. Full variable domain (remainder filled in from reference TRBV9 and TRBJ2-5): DSGVTQTPKHLITATGQRVTLRCSPRSGDLSVYWYQQSLDQGLQFLIQYYNGEERAKGNILERFSAQQFPDLHSELNLSSLELGDSALYFCASSTRTSGQETQYFGPGTRLLVL.

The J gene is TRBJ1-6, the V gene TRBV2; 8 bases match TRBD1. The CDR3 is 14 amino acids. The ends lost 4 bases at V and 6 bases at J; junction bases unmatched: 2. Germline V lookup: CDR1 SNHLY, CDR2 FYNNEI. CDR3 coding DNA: TGTGCCAGCAGTGGAACAGGGGGTAATTCACCCCTCCACTTT. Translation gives CASSGTGGNSPLHF. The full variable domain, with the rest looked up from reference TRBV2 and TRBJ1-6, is EPEVTQTPSHQVTQMGQEVILRCVPISNHLYFYWYRQILGQKVEFLVSFYNNEISEKSEIFDDQFSVERPDGSNFTLKIRSTKLEDSAMYFCASSGTGGNSPLHFGNGTRLTVT.

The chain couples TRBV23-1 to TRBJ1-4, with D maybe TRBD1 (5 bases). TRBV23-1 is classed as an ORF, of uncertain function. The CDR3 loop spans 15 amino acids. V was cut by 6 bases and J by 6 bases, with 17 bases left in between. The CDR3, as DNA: TGCGCCAGCAGCCGTGTCGCGGGGCGGGATGAAAAACTGTTTTTT. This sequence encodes CASSRVAGRDEKLFF.

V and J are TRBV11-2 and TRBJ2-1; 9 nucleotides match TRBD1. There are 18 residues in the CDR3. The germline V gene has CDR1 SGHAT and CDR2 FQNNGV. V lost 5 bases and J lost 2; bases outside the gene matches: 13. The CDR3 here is CASSQWGQGRSTYNEQFF. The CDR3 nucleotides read TGTGCCAGCAGCCAATGGGGACAGGGAAGGTCAACCTACAATGAGCAGTTCTTC.

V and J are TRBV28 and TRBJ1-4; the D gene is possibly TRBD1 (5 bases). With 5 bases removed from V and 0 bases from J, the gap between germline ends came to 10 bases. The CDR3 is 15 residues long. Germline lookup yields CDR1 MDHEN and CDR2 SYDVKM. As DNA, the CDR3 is TGTGCCAGCAGTCTAGAAGGGGCAACTAATGAAAAACTGTTTTTT. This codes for CASSLEGATNEKLFF.

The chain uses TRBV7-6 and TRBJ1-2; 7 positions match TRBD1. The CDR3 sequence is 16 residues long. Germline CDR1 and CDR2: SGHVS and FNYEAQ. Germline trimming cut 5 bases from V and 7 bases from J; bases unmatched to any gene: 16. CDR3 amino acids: CASSILPGTANPGYTF. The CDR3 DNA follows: TGTGCCAGCAGCATCCTCCCCGGGACAGCCAACCCTGGCTACACCTTC.

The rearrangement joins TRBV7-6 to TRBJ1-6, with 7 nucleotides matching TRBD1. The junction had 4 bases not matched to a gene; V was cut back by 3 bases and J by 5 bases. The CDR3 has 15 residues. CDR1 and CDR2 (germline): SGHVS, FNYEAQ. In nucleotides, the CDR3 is TGTGCCAGCAGCTTGGAGCAGGGGGATAATTCACCCCTCCACTTT. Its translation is CASSLEQGDNSPLHF.

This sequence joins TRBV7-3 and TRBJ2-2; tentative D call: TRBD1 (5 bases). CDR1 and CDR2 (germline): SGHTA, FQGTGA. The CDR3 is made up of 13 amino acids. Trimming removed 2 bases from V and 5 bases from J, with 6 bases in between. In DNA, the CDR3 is TGTGCCAGCAGCTTACAGGGAACCGGGGAGCTGTTTTTT. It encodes CASSLQGTGELFF.

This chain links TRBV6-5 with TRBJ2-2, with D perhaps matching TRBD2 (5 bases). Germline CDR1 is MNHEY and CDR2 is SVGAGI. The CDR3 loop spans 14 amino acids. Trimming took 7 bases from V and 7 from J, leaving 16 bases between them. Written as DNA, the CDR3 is TGTGCCAGCAAGGACGGAGGACTGGGCGGGGAGCTGTTTTTT. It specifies CASKDGGLGGELFF.

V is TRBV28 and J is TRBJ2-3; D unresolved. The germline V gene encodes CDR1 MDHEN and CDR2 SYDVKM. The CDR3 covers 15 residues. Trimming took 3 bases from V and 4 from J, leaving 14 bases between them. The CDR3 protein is CASSLTQVGADTQYF. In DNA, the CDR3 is TGTGCCAGCAGTTTGACCCAGGTTGGCGCAGATACGCAGTATTTT.

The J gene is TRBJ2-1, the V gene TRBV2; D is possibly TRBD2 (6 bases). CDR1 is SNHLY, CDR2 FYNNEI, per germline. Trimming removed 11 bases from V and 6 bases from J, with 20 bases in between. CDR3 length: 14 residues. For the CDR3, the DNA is TGTGCCGGCAAAAGGGATCGGGGAGGCAATGAGCAGTTCTTC. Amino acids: CAGKRDRGGNEQFF.

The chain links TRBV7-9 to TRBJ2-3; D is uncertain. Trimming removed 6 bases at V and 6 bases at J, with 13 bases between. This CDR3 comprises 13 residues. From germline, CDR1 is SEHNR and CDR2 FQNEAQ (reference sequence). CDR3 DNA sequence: TGTGCCAGCAGTTCCTCGCTGAGGGATACGCAGTATTTT. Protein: CASSSSLRDTQYF.

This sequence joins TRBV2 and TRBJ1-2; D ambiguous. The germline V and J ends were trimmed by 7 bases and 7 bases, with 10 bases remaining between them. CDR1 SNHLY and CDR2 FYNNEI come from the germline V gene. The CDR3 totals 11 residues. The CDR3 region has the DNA TGTGCCAGCAACGAACCGGGTGGCTACACCTTC. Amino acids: CASNEPGGYTF.

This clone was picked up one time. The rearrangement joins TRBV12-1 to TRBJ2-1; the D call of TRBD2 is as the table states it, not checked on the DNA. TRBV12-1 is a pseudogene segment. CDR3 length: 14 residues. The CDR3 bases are TGTACCAGCAAAATCGGGACTAGCGGGATCAAGCAGTTCTTC. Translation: CTSKIGTSGIKQFF.

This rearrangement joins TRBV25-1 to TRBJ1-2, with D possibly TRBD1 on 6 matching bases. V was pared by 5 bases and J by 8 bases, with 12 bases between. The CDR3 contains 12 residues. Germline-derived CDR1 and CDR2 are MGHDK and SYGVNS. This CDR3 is CASSPDSLGYTF. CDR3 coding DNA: TGTGCCAGCAGTCCGGACAGCCTAGGCTACACCTTC.

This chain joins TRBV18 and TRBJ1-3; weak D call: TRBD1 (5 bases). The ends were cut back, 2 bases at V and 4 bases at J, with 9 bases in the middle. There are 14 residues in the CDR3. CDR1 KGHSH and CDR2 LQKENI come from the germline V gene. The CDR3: CASSPWGEGNTIYF. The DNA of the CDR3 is TGTGCCAGCTCACCATGGGGGGAAGGAAACACCATATATTTT. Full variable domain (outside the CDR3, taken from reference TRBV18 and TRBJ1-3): NAGVMQNPRHLVRRRGQEARLRCSPMKGHSHVYWYRQLPEEGLKFMVYLQKENIIDESGMPKERFSAEFPKEGPSILRIQQVVRGDSAAYFCASSPWGEGNTIYFGEGSWLTVV.

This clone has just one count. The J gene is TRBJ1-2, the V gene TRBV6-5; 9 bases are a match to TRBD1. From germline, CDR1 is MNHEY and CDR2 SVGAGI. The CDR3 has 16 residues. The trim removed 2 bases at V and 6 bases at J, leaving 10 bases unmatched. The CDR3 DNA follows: TGTGCCAGCAGTTACGTCGGGGGACAGGGTAATCATGGCTACACCTTC. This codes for CASSYVGGQGNHGYTF.

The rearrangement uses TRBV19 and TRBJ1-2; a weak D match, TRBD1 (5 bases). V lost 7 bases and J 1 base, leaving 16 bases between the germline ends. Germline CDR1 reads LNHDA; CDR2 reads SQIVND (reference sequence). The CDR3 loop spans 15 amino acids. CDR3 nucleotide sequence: TGTGCCAGTACACATCCGGGACTTAGTAACTATGGCTACACCTTC. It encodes CASTHPGLSNYGYTF.

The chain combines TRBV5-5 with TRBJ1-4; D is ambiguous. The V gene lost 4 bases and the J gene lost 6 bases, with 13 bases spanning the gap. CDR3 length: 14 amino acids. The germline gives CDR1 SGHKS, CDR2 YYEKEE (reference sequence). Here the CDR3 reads CASSLGGPDEKLFF. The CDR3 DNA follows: TGTGCCAGCAGCCTGGGAGGGCCCGATGAAAAACTGTTTTTT.

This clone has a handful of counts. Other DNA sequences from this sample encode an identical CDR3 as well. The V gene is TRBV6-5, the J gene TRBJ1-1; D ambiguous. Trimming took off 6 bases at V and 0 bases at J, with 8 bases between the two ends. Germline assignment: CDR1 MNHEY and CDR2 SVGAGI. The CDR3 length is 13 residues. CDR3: CASSLQLNTEAFF. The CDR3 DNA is TGTGCCAGCAGCCTACAGTTGAACACTGAAGCTTTCTTT.

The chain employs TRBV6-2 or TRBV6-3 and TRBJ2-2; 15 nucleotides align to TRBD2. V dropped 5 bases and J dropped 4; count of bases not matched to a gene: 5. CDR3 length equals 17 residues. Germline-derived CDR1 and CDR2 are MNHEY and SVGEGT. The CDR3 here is CASSRTSGRAGTGELFF. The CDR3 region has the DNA TGTGCCAGCAGTCGGACTAGCGGGAGGGCCGGCACCGGGGAGCTGTTTTTT.

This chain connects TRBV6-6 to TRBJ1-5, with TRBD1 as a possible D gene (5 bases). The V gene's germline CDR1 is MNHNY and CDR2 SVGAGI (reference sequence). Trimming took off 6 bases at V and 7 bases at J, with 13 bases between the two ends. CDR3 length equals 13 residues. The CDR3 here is CASSIGRGQPQHF. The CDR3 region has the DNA TGTGCCAGCAGCATCGGGAGGGGCCAGCCCCAGCATTTT.

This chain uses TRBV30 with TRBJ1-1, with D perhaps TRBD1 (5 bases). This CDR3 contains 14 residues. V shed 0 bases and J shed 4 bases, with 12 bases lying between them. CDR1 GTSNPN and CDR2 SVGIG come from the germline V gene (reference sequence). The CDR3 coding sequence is TGTGCCTGGAGTGTACTTTCCGGGGGCACTGAAGCTTTCTTT. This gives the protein CAWSVLSGGTEAFF.

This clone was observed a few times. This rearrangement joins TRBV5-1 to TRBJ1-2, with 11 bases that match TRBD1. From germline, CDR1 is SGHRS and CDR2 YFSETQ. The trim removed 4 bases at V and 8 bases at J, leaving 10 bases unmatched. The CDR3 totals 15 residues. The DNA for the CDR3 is TGCGCCAGCAGCGAGAACCCCGGGACAGGGGGGGGCTACACCTTC. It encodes CASSENPGTGGGYTF. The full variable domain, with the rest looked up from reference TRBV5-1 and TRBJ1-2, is KAGVTQTPRYLIKTRGQQVTLSCSPISGHRSVSWYQQTPGQGLQFLFEYFSETQRNKGNFPGRFSGRQFSNSRSEMNVSTLELGDSALYLCASSENPGTGGGYTFGSGTRLTVV.

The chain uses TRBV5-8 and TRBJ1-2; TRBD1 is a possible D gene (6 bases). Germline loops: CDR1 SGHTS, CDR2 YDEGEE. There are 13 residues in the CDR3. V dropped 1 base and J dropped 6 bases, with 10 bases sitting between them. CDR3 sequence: CASSLSYRDGYTF. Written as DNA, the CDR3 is TGTGCCAGCAGCTTGTCTTACAGGGATGGCTACACCTTC.

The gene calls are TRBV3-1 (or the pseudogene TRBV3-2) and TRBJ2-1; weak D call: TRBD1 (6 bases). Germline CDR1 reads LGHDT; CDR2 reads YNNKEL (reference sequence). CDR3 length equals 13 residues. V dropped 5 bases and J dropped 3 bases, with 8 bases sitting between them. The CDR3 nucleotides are TGTGCCAGCAGCAGGACAGACTACAATGAGCAGTTCTTC. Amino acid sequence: CASSRTDYNEQFF.

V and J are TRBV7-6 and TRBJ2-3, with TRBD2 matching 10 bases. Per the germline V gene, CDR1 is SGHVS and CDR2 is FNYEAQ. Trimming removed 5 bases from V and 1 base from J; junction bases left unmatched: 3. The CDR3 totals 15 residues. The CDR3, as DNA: TGTGCCAGCAGCGTCCTAGCGGGAGGCACAGATACGCAGTATTTT. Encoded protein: CASSVLAGGTDTQYF.

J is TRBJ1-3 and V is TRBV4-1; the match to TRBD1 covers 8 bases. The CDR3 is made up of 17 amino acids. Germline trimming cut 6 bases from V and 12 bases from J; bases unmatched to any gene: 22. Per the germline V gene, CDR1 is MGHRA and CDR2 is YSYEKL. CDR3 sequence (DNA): TGCGCCAGCAGATCCTTTCCGGGACAGGTGACTCGTAGTAACATATATTTT. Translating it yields CASRSFPGQVTRSNIYF.

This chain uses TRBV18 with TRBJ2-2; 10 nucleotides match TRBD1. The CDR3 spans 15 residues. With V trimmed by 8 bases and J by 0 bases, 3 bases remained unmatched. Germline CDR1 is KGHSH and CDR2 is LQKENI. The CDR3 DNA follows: TGTGCCAGCGCCGACAGGGGGCCGAACACCGGGGAGCTGTTTTTT. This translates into CASADRGPNTGELFF.

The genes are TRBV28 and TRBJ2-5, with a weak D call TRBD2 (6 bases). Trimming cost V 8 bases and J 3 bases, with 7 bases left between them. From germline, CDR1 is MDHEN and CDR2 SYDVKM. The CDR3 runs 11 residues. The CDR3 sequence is CASREKETQYF. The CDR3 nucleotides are TGTGCCAGCCGGGAGAAAGAGACCCAGTACTTC.